This TCR beta chain was sequenced during a study of Graves' ophthalmopathy and Graves' hyperthyroidism. On the study more broadly: Samples of peripheral blood were obtained at initial diagnosis, prior to treatment of any kind.

Notes on the study in general: The model predicted progression of ophthalmopathy with a sensitivity of 60% to 71%, and its specificity was about 73%. An 81.08% specificity and roughly 90% sensitivity were achieved by a 13-signature model that separated ophthalmopathy from stable hyperthyroidism.

Investigators amplified TCR beta CDR3 regions from RNA transcripts. Amplification began with first-round RT-PCR using HTBI primers, then second-round multiplex PCR was performed. TCRdb ran MiXCR on the multiplex PCR reads and lists one entry per CDR3 protein. This repertoire shows hundreds of thousands of distinct CDR3 sequences, over 40% found once; its top ten account for over 2.5%. The length of the CDR3 is 14 residues. Germline V gene data show CDR1 as LNHDA and CDR2 as SQIVND (reference sequence). Trimming left V 3 bases short and J 0 bases short, with 8 bases between. In this sample, this clonotype turned up many times. Its antigen is not known. The study excluded patients with other autoimmune diseases, uncontrolled infections, pregnancy or lactation.

V usage is TRBV19 and J usage is TRBJ2-5, with D unclear. The source is an adult man with Graves' ophthalmopathy. The sequenced material came from peripheral blood. The CDR3 DNA is TGTGCCAGTAGTATTGGCTACAACCAAGAGACCCAGTACTTC. The encoded protein is CASSIGYNQETQYF.